This is a list of T cell receptor beta chains from one sample in a study of OX40 agonist ivuxolimab in advanced cancers. Generated by immunoSEQ multiplex PCR, the TCRdb table keeps only in-frame clones and is missing some. The sample contains under 150,000 clones, 90% of which appear only once. Sequences were derived from CD4+ or CD8+ T cells sorted from blood, sampled in a trial of the OX40 agonist ivuxolimab. The receptor source for this set is an adult with an advanced solid tumor such as melanoma, head and neck, liver or kidney cancer. CDR3s include the opening cysteine and the closing phenylalanine or tryptophan.

v_call cdr3_aa
TRBV18 CASSMDRDGYTF
TRBV7-8 CASSPRLAGLRNTQYF
TRBV19 CASSIGRLNTEAFF
TRBV10-3 CAIRGIGTGPYNEQFF
TRBV13 CASSFKYSGNTIYF
TRBV28 CASGTGTPETQYF
TRBV20-1 CSAPQGETQYF
TRBV2 CASSLAVCYF
TRBV5-5 CASSTGTANTEAFF
TRBV27 CASSLRDNGELFF
TRBV15 CATSSDSIPVDEQFF
TRBV11-3 CASSVYRGRREQFF
TRBV5-4 CASSLGGGLAGDEQFF
TRBV6-6 CASSPWEKAPGSPLHF
TRBV28 CASSYGFSGANVLTF
TRBV19 CASSIWGQGDTEAFF
TRBV7-2 CASSDQTDHVLGYTF
TRBV18 CASSTNPQGVYGYTF
TRBV7-2 CASSLSLRDGEQFF
TRBV28 CASWNRGSGEQYF
TRBV14 CASSIRTWSSYNEQFF